A selection of T cell receptor beta chains follows, all from one sample in a study of T cells in Graves' hyperthyroidism and ophthalmopathy. TCRdb redid the calling of the multiplex PCR reads with MiXCR, one entry per CDR3 protein. The data contain 450,000 to 700,000 distinct CDR3 sequences, 40% to 55% of them singletons. The sequencing sample was made of peripheral blood or thyroid tissue (not recorded which). The receptors originated from an adult woman with Graves' disease, either hyperthyroidism or ophthalmopathy (not recorded which). The CDR3 runs from the conserved cysteine through the conserved F or W. The D gene is left open where the match is weak.

J: TRBJ2-5; length: 14; D: NA; V: TRBV2; CDR3: CASSERGARETQYF
J: TRBJ2-7; length: 14; D: NA; V: TRBV10-2; CDR3: CASSESGGSHEQYF
J: TRBJ1-6; length: 14; D: TRBD1; V: TRBV20-1; CDR3: CSASAGTGGSPLHF
J: TRBJ1-2; length: 14; D: NA; V: TRBV7-8; CDR3: CASSLDTENYGYTF
J: TRBJ2-7; length: 13; D: NA; V: TRBV25-1; CDR3: CASSEWGLRGQYF
J: TRBJ2-7; length: 16; D: TRBD1; V: TRBV7-9; CDR3: CASSLWDRGLPYEQYF
J: TRBJ2-7; length: 15; D: TRBD1; V: TRBV24-1; CDR3: CAASDSGQENYEQYF
J: TRBJ2-7; length: 12; D: TRBD1; V: TRBV7-9; CDR3: CASLGQAGEQYF
J: TRBJ2-1; length: 11; D: NA; V: TRBV2; CDR3: CASSDNGIQFF
J: TRBJ1-2; length: 13; D: NA; V: TRBV29-1; CDR3: CSVDQGREYGYTF
J: TRBJ2-5; length: 13; D: TRBD1; V: TRBV29-1; CDR3: CSLGQASQETQYF
J: TRBJ1-2; length: 20; D: TRBD1; V: TRBV5-1; CDR3: CASSWEFFGGQYTPTYGYTF
J: TRBJ2-7; length: 14; D: NA; V: TRBV5-1; CDR3: CASSGLTTDYEQYF
J: TRBJ2-7; length: 13; D: NA; V: TRBV19; CDR3: CASLTGGTYEQYF
J: TRBJ1-6; length: 14; D: NA; V: TRBV29-1; CDR3: CSVDPLQSNSPLHF
J: TRBJ2-2; length: 17; D: NA; V: TRBV5-1; CDR3: CASSLGWDTSNTGELFF